The 23 T cell receptor beta chains listed next were all sequenced from one sample in a study of beta chain features in type 1 diabetes (dated by TCRdb to the late 2010s). Libraries were built with the immunoSEQ multiplex PCR assay. The High Capacity cDNA Reverse Transcription Kit was used to reverse transcribe all of the isolated RNA, meaning that expressed TCRB transcripts were what got sequenced. In TCRdb, the immuneACCESS table is reduced to in-frame sequences with V and J assigned. These tables do not hold every clone; where another copy was compared, an unresolved V gene accounts for under half, and the others remain unexplained. Present in this sample are about 900,000 clones, roughly 17% of which were seen just once. Jointly, the top ten make up roughly 0.025% of the sample. Sequenced sample: naive CD4+ T cells from blood. The cell subset or site label corresponds to: true naive CD4+ T cells. These receptors were obtained from a woman under 30 in good health.

V and J are TRBV10-3 and TRBJ2-7; 16 bases map to TRBD2. Germline V gene sequence: CDR1 ENHRY, CDR2 SYGVKD. The ends lost 3 bases at V and 7 bases at J; junction bases unmatched: 6. The CDR3 sequence is 16 residues long. This CDR3 reads CAISDGTSGRGGEQYF. CDR3 DNA: TGTGCCATCAGTGACGGGACTAGCGGGAGGGGAGGGGAGCAGTACTTC.

The sample holds a few counts of this clone. This sequence joins TRBV9 and TRBJ1-1; 11 bases are shared with TRBD1. From germline, CDR1 is SGDLS and CDR2 YYNGEE. The J segment lost 3 bases and the V segment lost 4 bases, leaving 11 bases of the junction unmatched. The CDR3 totals 17 residues. CDR3: CASSPEGTGGRDTEAFF. CDR3 nucleotides: TGTGCCAGCAGCCCAGAAGGGACAGGGGGACGGGACACTGAAGCTTTCTTT.

Concerning this clone: The sample has other DNA sequences that encode this CDR3 too. This chain uses TRBV18 with TRBJ2-3; D not resolved. Germline CDR1 is KGHSH and CDR2 is LQKENI. This CDR3 is built from 15 residues. Between the trimmed V and J ends, which lost 0 bases and 0 bases, there was a span of 7 bases. CDR3 nucleotide sequence: TGTGCCAGCTCACCACCGTCTCGTAGCACAGATACGCAGTATTTT. Amino acid sequence: CASSPPSRSTDTQYF.

V gene TRBV23-1 combines with J gene TRBJ1-4; D unresolved. TRBV23-1 is labeled an ORF, and its function is uncertain. The germline V and J ends were trimmed by 2 bases and 4 bases, with 14 bases remaining between them. The CDR3 consists of 16 residues. The CDR3 region has the DNA TGCGCCAGCAGTCAAGTCTCTTATCTCGGTAATGAAAAACTGTTTTTT. Translated: CASSQVSYLGNEKLFF.

The CDR3, as DNA: TGTGCCAGCAGCCCCCGACTAGCGGGACTTCACAATGAGCAGTTCTTC. Translation: CASSPRLAGLHNEQFF. This sequence joins TRBV7-9 and TRBJ2-1; 11 nucleotides match TRBD2. The CDR3 length is 16 residues. Germline CDR1 is SEHNR and CDR2 is FQNEAQ (reference sequence). The trim removed 5 bases at V and 5 bases at J, leaving 8 bases unmatched.

Only a few counts were recorded for this clone. One junction end does not reproduce the germline sequence, and a read error may be involved. V is TRBV20-1 and J is TRBJ2-1; a weak D match, TRBD2 (6 bases). The CDR3 contains 11 residues. Germline loops: CDR1 DFQATT, CDR2 SNEGSKA (reference sequence). CDR3 DNA: TGCAGTGCTAGAGGGCCGGGGGTGCGGCTCTTC. It specifies CSARGPGVRLF.

This chain joins TRBV28 and TRBJ2-5, with D unresolved. The CDR3 covers 14 residues. The germline V and J ends were trimmed by 1 base and 4 bases, with 10 bases remaining between them. Germline V CDR1 and CDR2: MDHEN, SYDVKM. CDR3 nucleotide sequence: TGTGCCAGCAGTTTATCCGGATTGGGAGAGACCCAGTACTTC. This encodes CASSLSGLGETQYF.

This clone was seen more than once but under ten times. The rearrangement links TRBV9 to TRBJ1-1, with D perhaps matching TRBD1 (6 bases). The germline CDR1 and CDR2 sequences are SGDLS and YYNGEE. The CDR3 extends over 15 amino acids. V was pared by 0 bases and J by 0 bases, with 9 bases between. CDR3 sequence: CASSVAGGLNTEAFF. In nucleotides, the CDR3 is TGTGCCAGCAGCGTAGCTGGGGGGCTGAACACTGAAGCTTTCTTT.

This clone was seen more than once but under ten times. The V call is TRBV9, the J call TRBJ1-2; TRBD1 matches 9 bases. CDR1 and CDR2 (germline): SGDLS, YYNGEE. The CDR3 covers 15 residues. The J segment lost 6 bases and the V segment lost 2 bases, leaving 8 bases of the junction unmatched. The CDR3 DNA follows: TGTGCCAGCAGCGTGGACAGGGACAGGGCGCATGGCTACACCTTC. It translates to CASSVDRDRAHGYTF.

V and J are TRBV29-1 and TRBJ2-5; D uncertain. V lost 7 bases to trimming and J lost 1 base, with 10 bases between them. The CDR3 totals 12 residues. Germline V gene lookup returns CDR1 SQVTM and CDR2 ANQGSEA. The CDR3 sequence is CSAQRIQETQYF. The CDR3 DNA reads TGCAGCGCACAAAGGATCCAAGAGACCCAGTACTTC.

This clone was observed a handful of times. Other DNA sequences in the sample encode the same CDR3. The gene calls are TRBV18 and TRBJ2-1, with 9 nucleotides matching TRBD2. The V and J ends lost 3 bases and 1 base, in that order; junction bases with no gene match: 1. Germline-derived CDR1 and CDR2 are KGHSH and LQKENI. CDR3 length: 15 amino acids. The CDR3 DNA reads as TGTGCCAGCTCACCCCTAGCGGGGTCCTACAATGAGCAGTTCTTC. Its translation: CASSPLAGSYNEQFF.

The chain employs TRBV5-1 and TRBJ2-2; 11 bases align to TRBD2. The CDR3 runs to 16 residues. CDR1 and CDR2 (germline): SGHRS, YFSETQ. With 2 bases clipped from V and 6 bases from J, the junction kept 6 bases outside the gene matches. The CDR3 loop reads CASSFYSGRAAGELFF. CDR3 nucleotide sequence: TGCGCCAGCAGCTTCTATAGCGGGAGGGCCGCCGGGGAGCTGTTTTTT.

The gene calls are TRBV6-5 and TRBJ1-2; D remains unclear. This CDR3 spans 15 amino acids. CDR1 and CDR2 (germline): MNHEY, SVGAGI. Trimming shortened V by 5 bases and J by 5 bases, and 18 bases separated the two germline ends. The CDR3 DNA sequence: TGTGCCAGCAGTAGGAGGAGTGGGCTAGTATATGGCTACACCTTC. It yields the protein CASSRRSGLVYGYTF.

This clone occurred many times. The rearrangement links TRBV10-3 to TRBJ1-1; no definite D call. CDR1 and CDR2 (germline): ENHRY, SYGVKD. This CDR3 is built from 12 residues. Trimming shortened V by 4 bases and J by 4 bases, and 7 bases separated the two germline ends. The chain's CDR3 is CAISGAATEAFF. The CDR3 DNA is TGTGCCATCAGTGGGGCGGCCACTGAAGCTTTCTTT.

The chain has TRBV7-2 and TRBJ1-5; 11 nucleotides match TRBD1. J gave up 5 bases and V 1 base, and 4 bases lay outside the gene matches. Per the germline V gene, CDR1 is SGHTA and CDR2 is FQGNSA. The CDR3 is 16 residues long. The CDR3 DNA reads as TGTGCCAGCAGCTTAGGAATGGGACAGGGGGATCAGCCCCAGCATTTT. It encodes CASSLGMGQGDQPQHF.

The CDR3 loop is CASSQGLAGTDTQYF. The CDR3 DNA follows: TGTGCCAGCAGCCAAGGACTAGCGGGGACAGATACGCAGTATTTT. The V gene is TRBV7-2, the J gene TRBJ2-3; TRBD2 matches at 12 bases. Germline CDR1 reads SGHTA; CDR2 reads FQGNSA. This CDR3 comprises 15 residues. J gave up 3 bases and V 5 bases, and 3 bases lay outside the gene matches.

This clone was counted between two and nine times. This chain connects TRBV28 to TRBJ2-7; D gene uncertain. Germline V CDR1 and CDR2: MDHEN, SYDVKM. V was clipped by 7 bases and J by 5 bases, with 15 bases between them. The CDR3 has 13 residues. Here the CDR3 DNA reads TGTGCCAGCAATGACGAACTTCACCACGAGCAGTACTTC. The encoded protein is CASNDELHHEQYF.

For this clone: In the same sample, other DNA sequences code for this CDR3. This chain uses TRBV9 with TRBJ1-1; D remains ambiguous. Germline V gene sequence: CDR1 SGDLS, CDR2 YYNGEE. The CDR3 is 13 amino acids. V lost 0 bases and J lost 0, with 3 bases in between. The DNA for the CDR3 is TGTGCCAGCAGCGTAGAGATGAACACTGAAGCTTTCTTT. It translates to CASSVEMNTEAFF.

This clone was observed a few times. The chain uses TRBV28 and TRBJ2-5; TRBD2 is a possible D gene (6 bases). Germline lookup yields CDR1 MDHEN and CDR2 SYDVKM. This CDR3 contains 15 residues. With 3 bases removed from V and 2 bases from J, the gap between germline ends came to 13 bases. In nucleotides, the CDR3 is TGTGCCAGCAGTTTGGTACTAGCAGCACAAGAGACCCAGTACTTC. Translation gives CASSLVLAAQETQYF. The whole variable domain, filled in from reference TRBV28 and TRBJ2-5, reads DVKVTQSSRYLVKRTGEKVFLECVQDMDHENMFWYRQDPGLGLRLIYFSYDVKMKEKGDIPEGYSVSREKKERFSLILESASTNQTSMYLCASSLVLAAQETQYFGPGTRLLVL.

This clone was counted between two and nine times. V is TRBV25-1 and J is TRBJ2-7; D is ambiguous. The V end lost 4 bases, the J end lost 3 bases, and 7 bases lay between the germline ends. The CDR3 loop spans 12 amino acids. CDR1 is MGHDK and CDR2 is SYGVNS in the germline V gene. The chain's CDR3 is CASSVGNYEQYF. CDR3 nucleotide sequence: TGTGCCAGCAGTGTCGGTAACTACGAGCAGTACTTC.

The chain combines TRBV10-3 with TRBJ1-1; no clear D. Per germline, CDR1 ENHRY and CDR2 SYGVKD. The ends were cut back, 6 bases at V and 2 bases at J, with 7 bases in the middle. The CDR3 extends over 12 amino acids. The CDR3 nucleotides are TGTGCCATCAGGAGTCTTAACACTGAAGCTTTCTTT. This encodes CAIRSLNTEAFF.

The chain has TRBV18 and TRBJ1-1, with TRBD1 matching over 10 bases. After removal of 3 bases from V and 1 base from J, the junction contained 11 bases not matched to a gene. The CDR3 is made up of 18 amino acids. Looked up from germline, CDR1 is KGHSH and CDR2 is LQKENI. Written as DNA, the CDR3 is TGTGCCAGCTCACCTACCTCCGGGACAGGGGTTTGGAACACTGAAGCTTTCTTT. It is translated as CASSPTSGTGVWNTEAFF.

This clone was seen a few times. The gene calls are TRBV4-3 and TRBJ2-3; unclear D gene. V was cut by 5 bases and J by 2 bases, with 11 bases left in between. CDR3 length equals 14 residues. The V gene's germline CDR1 is LGHNA and CDR2 YSLEER. The CDR3 reads CASSVEHITDTQYF. The CDR3 DNA reads as TGCGCCAGCAGCGTAGAGCACATCACAGATACGCAGTATTTT.